The clone carrying this T cell receptor beta chain was counted many times. This library used about 360 ng RNA and molecular barcoded adaptors spanning alpha/delta and beta/gamma chains. Via MiXCR, TCRdb re-called the reads, giving one row per CDR3 protein. Of around 140,000 distinct CDR3 sequences listed, about 13% are singletons. This entry belongs to a study of read filtering for tumor transcriptome and immune sequencing. This sequence originates from a donor aged 40 or older with multiple myeloma. Sequenced sample: a population of CD138-negative cells sorted from bone marrow.

For the CDR3, the DNA is TGCAGTGCCAAGGGCTCTTTCAATGAGCAGTTCTTC. Its translation: CSAKGSFNEQFF. The chain joins TRBV20-1 to TRBJ2-1; D not resolved. The CDR3 is 12 amino acids. Deletions cut 6 bases from V and 6 bases from J, with 12 bases between. Germline-derived CDR1 and CDR2 are DFQATT and SNEGSKA (reference sequence).